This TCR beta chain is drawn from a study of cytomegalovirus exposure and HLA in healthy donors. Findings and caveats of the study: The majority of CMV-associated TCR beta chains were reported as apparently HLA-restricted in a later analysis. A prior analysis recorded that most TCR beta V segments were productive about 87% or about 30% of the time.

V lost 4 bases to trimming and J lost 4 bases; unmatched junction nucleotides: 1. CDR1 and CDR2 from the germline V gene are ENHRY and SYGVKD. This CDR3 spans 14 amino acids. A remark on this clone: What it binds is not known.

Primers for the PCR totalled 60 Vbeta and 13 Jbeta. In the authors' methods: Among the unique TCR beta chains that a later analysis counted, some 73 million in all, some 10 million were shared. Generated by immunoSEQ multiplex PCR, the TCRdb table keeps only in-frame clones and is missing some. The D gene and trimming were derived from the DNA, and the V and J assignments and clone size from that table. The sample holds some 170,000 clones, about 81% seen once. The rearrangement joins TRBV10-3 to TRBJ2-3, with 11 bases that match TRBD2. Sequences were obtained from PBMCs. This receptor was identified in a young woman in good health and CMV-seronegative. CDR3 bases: TGTGCCATCAGTGCTAGCGGGAGGTCAGATACGCAGTATTTT. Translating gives CAISASGRSDTQYF.